Listed here are 29 T cell receptor beta chains from one sample, sequenced in a study of T-cell memory formation after mild COVID-19. TCRdb fed the 5' RACE reads into MiXCR, producing one record per CDR3 protein. The sample contains under 150,000 distinct CDR3 sequences, 22% of which appear only once. The sequenced sample consisted of PBMCs or a T cell subset sorted from them (not recorded which). The receptors shown here come from a man between 18 and 29 years old who had mild COVID-19 (a few samples of this study predate the infection). Cell type and time point are not known.

J is TRBJ2-7 and V is TRBV6-5; TRBD2 matches at 11 bases. Germline-derived CDR1 and CDR2 are MNHEY and SVGAGI. CDR3 length equals 14 residues. With V trimmed by 2 bases and J by 3 bases, 0 bases remained unmatched. In nucleotides, the CDR3 is TGTGCCAGCAGTTACGGACTAGCGGGCTACGAGCAGTACTTC. It is translated as CASSYGLAGYEQYF.

A few counts support this clonotype. The chain is built from TRBV11-2 and TRBJ1-1; no firm D call. CDR1 SGHAT and CDR2 FQNNGV come from the germline V gene. The V end lost 2 bases, the J end lost 6 bases, and 4 bases lay between the germline ends. CDR3 size: 11 residues. In nucleotides, the CDR3 is TGTGCCAGCAGCTTATCGTCTGAAGCTTTCTTT. Its protein product is CASSLSSEAFF.

This clonotype was detected only a few times. V and J are TRBV2 and TRBJ2-3; tentative D call: TRBD2 (6 bases). The V end was cut by 8 bases, the J end by 3 bases, with 9 bases between. This CDR3 region has 12 residues. The V gene's germline CDR1 is SNHLY and CDR2 FYNNEI. CDR3 coding DNA: TGTGCCAGCCCGGCGGGAACAGATACGCAGTATTTT. This gives the protein CASPAGTDTQYF. The whole variable domain, remainder taken from reference TRBV2 and TRBJ2-3, is EPEVTQTPSHQVTQMGQEVILRCVPISNHLYFYWYRQILGQKVEFLVSFYNNEISEKSEIFDDQFSVERPDGSNFTLKIRSTKLEDSAMYFCASPAGTDTQYFGPGTRLTVL.

The chain is built from TRBV15 and TRBJ1-2, with TRBD1 matching 9 bases. Germline V gene lookup returns CDR1 LNHNV and CDR2 YYDKDF (reference sequence). The CDR3 is 16 amino acids. Trimming cost V 5 bases and J 4 bases; bases outside gene matches: 11. For the CDR3, the DNA is TGTGCCACCAGCTCGGCGGGACAGGGATCCCTCTATGGCTACACCTTC. Amino acids: CATSSAGQGSLYGYTF.

The CDR3 loop is CSAHRGPTDTQYF. The CDR3 DNA follows: TGCAGTGCCCACAGGGGGCCCACAGATACGCAGTATTTT. The rearrangement uses TRBV20-1 and TRBJ2-3, with 9 nucleotides matching TRBD1. The CDR3 spans 13 residues. Germline V gene lookup returns CDR1 DFQATT and CDR2 SNEGSKA (reference sequence). Unmatched junction bases numbered 3, after V lost 6 bases and J lost 2 bases.

This clonotype was detected only a few times. The rearrangement links TRBV3-1 to TRBJ2-1; 8 positions match TRBD2. V lost 4 bases, J lost 5 bases, and 10 bases stayed unmatched. CDR3 length: 16 amino acids. From germline, CDR1 is LGHDT and CDR2 YNNKEL (reference sequence). The CDR3 loop is CASSPTLSGGDNEQFF. The CDR3 DNA follows: TGTGCCAGCAGCCCCACTCTAAGCGGGGGTGACAATGAGCAGTTCTTC.

The rearrangement links TRBV12-3 or TRBV12-4 to TRBJ2-7; no clear D. The CDR3 covers 13 residues. The V end lost 4 bases, the J end lost 3 bases, and 10 bases lay between the germline ends. The CDR3 sequence is CASSSLPNYEQYF. CDR3 in DNA: TGTGCCAGCAGTTCCCTCCCCAACTACGAGCAGTACTTC.

This clonotype was seen only a few times. This chain uses TRBV29-1 with TRBJ2-5; 8 bases fit TRBD2. This CDR3 comprises 14 residues. The germline V gene has CDR1 SQVTM and CDR2 ANQGSEA. Losses at the gene ends were 5 bases for V and 4 bases for J; bases not matched to a gene: 9. The CDR3 region has the DNA TGCAGCGTTACTGGACTAGCTCCCAGAGAGACCCAGTACTTC. It specifies CSVTGLAPRETQYF. The complete variable domain, with remaining parts taken from reference TRBV29-1 and TRBJ2-5, reads SAVISQKPSRDICQRGTSLTIQCQVDSQVTMMFWYRQQPGQSLTLIATANQGSEATYESGFVIDKFPISRPNLTFSTLTVSNMSPEDSSIYLCSVTGLAPRETQYFGPGTRLLVL.

The chain joins TRBV7-8 to TRBJ2-1, with 9 nucleotides matching TRBD1. There are 13 residues in the CDR3. V dropped 5 bases and J dropped 7; count of bases not matched to a gene: 3. Germline V gives CDR1 SGHVS, CDR2 FQNEAQ. The CDR3 reads CASSHRGQNEQFF. In nucleotides, the CDR3 is TGTGCCAGCAGCCACAGGGGGCAGAATGAGCAGTTCTTC. Drawing the rest from reference TRBV7-8 and TRBJ2-1, the complete variable domain is GAGVSQSPRYKVAKRGQDVALRCDPISGHVSLFWYQQALGQGPEFLTYFQNEAQLDKSGLPSDRFFAERPEGSVSTLKIQRTQQEDSAVYLCASSHRGQNEQFFGPGTRLTVL.

In this sample, this clonotype turned up a few times. The chain has TRBV5-6 and TRBJ2-6; D gene ambiguous. V gave up 0 bases and J gave up 0 bases, with 4 bases separating them. Looked up from germline, CDR1 is SGHDT and CDR2 is YYEEEE. This CDR3 contains 15 residues. The CDR3 loop is CASSLVSSGANVLTF. DNA for the CDR3: TGTGCCAGCAGCTTGGTCAGCTCTGGGGCCAACGTCCTGACTTTC. Based on the CDR3 plus reference TRBV5-6 and TRBJ2-6, the full variable domain is DAGVTQSPTHLIKTRGQQVTLRCSPKSGHDTVSWYQQALGQGPQFIFQYYEEEERQRGNFPDRFSGHQFPNYSSELNVNALLLGDSALYLCASSLVSSGANVLTFGAGSRLTVL.

The chain recombines TRBV6-6 with TRBJ1-5; TRBD1 might be the D (6 bases). The germline V gene has CDR1 MNHNY and CDR2 SVGAGI (reference sequence). Trimming pared 6 bases from V and 6 bases from J, leaving 15 bases between. This CDR3 comprises 14 residues. CDR3 DNA sequence: TGTGCCAGCAGCTGGAACAGGGTTAGTCAGCCCCAGCATTTT. Translating gives CASSWNRVSQPQHF.

This clonotype was picked up a small number of times. The chain has TRBV6-5 and TRBJ1-5; tentatively, D is TRBD1 (5 bases). Germline CDR1 reads MNHEY; CDR2 reads SVGAGI. The CDR3 has 15 amino acids. V dropped 6 bases and J dropped 0 bases, with 12 bases sitting between them. CDR3 bases: TGTGCCAGCAGCCCCGATGGGGCTAGCAATCAGCCCCAGCATTTT. This sequence encodes CASSPDGASNQPQHF.

V usage is TRBV29-1 and J usage is TRBJ2-1; perhaps D is TRBD1 or TRBD2 (5 bases each). Germline lookup yields CDR1 SQVTM and CDR2 ANQGSEA. Between the trimmed V and J ends, which lost 5 bases and 0 bases, there was a span of 8 bases. There are 13 residues in the CDR3. CDR3 nucleotide sequence: TGCAGCGTTTGGGGGAGCTCCTACAATGAGCAGTTCTTC. Protein sequence: CSVWGSSYNEQFF.

The chain couples TRBV7-9 to TRBJ1-1; perhaps TRBD1 as D (5 bases). Looked up from germline, CDR1 is SEHNR and CDR2 is FQNEAQ (reference sequence). V gave up 5 bases and J gave up 2 bases, with 9 bases separating them. The CDR3 runs 13 residues. Here the CDR3 reads CASSGTVNTEAFF. The DNA of the CDR3 is TGTGCCAGCAGCGGGACTGTTAACACTGAAGCTTTCTTT.

This clonotype was seen more than once but under ten times. This chain connects TRBV4-1 to TRBJ1-4; tentative D call: TRBD1 (6 bases). Germline lookup yields CDR1 MGHRA and CDR2 YSYEKL. The CDR3 extends over 15 amino acids. The ends were cut back, 2 bases at V and 0 bases at J, with 7 bases in the middle. This chain's CDR3 is CASSQTGSTNEKLFF. The CDR3 DNA sequence: TGCGCCAGCAGCCAAACAGGGTCAACTAATGAAAAACTGTTTTTT.

The CDR3 region has the DNA TGTGCCAGCAGCTTAGCCCCGGGACAGAGTTATCAGCCCCAGCATTTT. It yields the protein CASSLAPGQSYQPQHF. J is TRBJ1-5 and V is TRBV7-8; 7 bases fit TRBD1. The CDR3 spans 16 residues. V shed 0 bases and J 5 bases; nucleotides not matched to a gene: 7. Germline CDR1 reads SGHVS; CDR2 reads FQNEAQ.

There are a few counts of this clonotype. The chain joins TRBV6-6 to TRBJ2-7; D is perhaps TRBD1 (5 bases). The V end lost 6 bases, the J end lost 6 bases, and 21 bases lay between the germline ends. The V gene's germline CDR1 is MNHNY and CDR2 SVGAGI (reference sequence). The CDR3 totals 15 residues. CDR3 loop: CASSQTHGASGEQYF. CDR3 nucleotide sequence: TGTGCCAGCAGCCAGACCCATGGGGCGTCGGGCGAGCAGTACTTC.

The V gene is TRBV20-1, the J gene TRBJ2-7; TRBD2 matches 9 bases. V gave up 6 bases and J gave up 2 bases; unmatched junction bases: 8. The CDR3 loop spans 14 amino acids. CDR1 is DFQATT, CDR2 SNEGSKA, per germline (reference sequence). Written as DNA, the CDR3 is TGCAGTGCCACGGAGGCTAGCGGGGCCTACGAGCAGTACTTC. Translating it yields CSATEASGAYEQYF.

This clonotype was found a few times. J is TRBJ2-1 and V is TRBV28, with unresolved D. The V gene lost 4 bases and the J gene lost 7 bases, with 8 bases spanning the gap. Germline V CDR1 and CDR2: MDHEN, SYDVKM. This CDR3 is built from 12 residues. This chain's CDR3 is CASSSGKNEQFF. CDR3 nucleotide sequence: TGTGCCAGCAGTTCCGGAAAGAATGAGCAGTTCTTC.

This chain connects TRBV15 to TRBJ1-5, with 7 bases matching TRBD1. The CDR3 extends over 14 amino acids. V was clipped by 8 bases and J by 0 bases; unmatched bases: 4. Germline CDR1 reads LNHNV; CDR2 reads YYDKDF (reference sequence). The CDR3, as DNA: TGTGCCACCCGGCGACAGGGTAGCAATCAGCCCCAGCATTTT. It is translated as CATRRQGSNQPQHF.

The V gene is TRBV5-1, the J gene TRBJ1-1; unclear D gene. This CDR3 spans 14 amino acids. The germline V gene has CDR1 SGHRS and CDR2 YFSETQ. Between the trimmed V and J ends, which lost 3 bases and 5 bases, there was a span of 14 bases. The CDR3 DNA reads TGCGCCAGCAGCTCCCTAGACCCGAGAACTGAAGCTTTCTTT. Translating gives CASSSLDPRTEAFF. The full variable domain, with the rest looked up from reference TRBV5-1 and TRBJ1-1, is KAGVTQTPRYLIKTRGQQVTLSCSPISGHRSVSWYQQTPGQGLQFLFEYFSETQRNKGNFPGRFSGRQFSNSRSEMNVSTLELGDSALYLCASSSLDPRTEAFFGQGTRLTVV.

This clonotype was seen more than once but under ten times. J is TRBJ2-7 and V is TRBV5-4; D is uncertain. The CDR3 runs 15 residues. Germline assignment: CDR1 SGHNT and CDR2 YYREEE (reference sequence). V was clipped by 5 bases and J by 5 bases, with 20 bases between them. The CDR3 loop is CASSTTWGAGNEQYF. Here the CDR3 DNA reads TGTGCCAGCAGTACTACCTGGGGTGCTGGGAACGAGCAGTACTTC.

This clonotype showed up just a few times. The chain has TRBV11-3 and TRBJ2-5; D is possibly TRBD2 (6 bases). This CDR3 has 15 amino acids. Between the trimmed V and J ends, which lost 3 bases and 5 bases, there was a span of 16 bases. CDR1 is SGHNT and CDR2 is YENEEA in the germline V gene. CDR3 DNA sequence: TGTGCCAGCAGCTTTGGTACCCAAGGAGGGGAGACCCAGTACTTC. It specifies CASSFGTQGGETQYF.

Regarding this clonotype: At one end the junction does not follow the germline gene, possibly because of a read error. The V gene is TRBV11-2, the J gene TRBJ2-1; no definite D call. From germline, CDR1 is SGHAT and CDR2 FQNNGV. The CDR3 totals 16 residues. CDR3 in DNA: TGTGCCAGCACCTTAAGGCGGCGGAGCTCCTACAATGAGCAGTTCTTC. It encodes CASTLRRRSSYNEQFF.

This clonotype was observed a few times. The rearrangement links TRBV10-3 to TRBJ2-1; 9 bases align to TRBD2. The V gene end was trimmed by 2 bases and the J gene end by 5 bases; junction bases not matched to a gene: 7. Germline lookup yields CDR1 ENHRY and CDR2 SYGVKD. The CDR3 runs 16 residues. CDR3 protein: CAISEGASGVDNEQFF. CDR3 DNA sequence: TGTGCCATCAGTGAGGGGGCTAGCGGGGTAGACAATGAGCAGTTCTTC.

In regard to this clonotype: A read error may produce the germline difference seen at one junction end. The CDR3 bases are TGTGCCATCAGTGAGTCGGGACGCATCTCGAACGAGCTAATTTTT. Amino acids: CAISESGRISNELIF. The chain combines TRBV10-3 with TRBJ2-3, with D tentatively TRBD1 or TRBD2 (5 bases each). The CDR3 is 15 residues long. Germline assignment: CDR1 ENHRY and CDR2 SYGVKD.

There are a few counts of this clonotype. The chain carries TRBV11-2 and TRBJ2-3, with 11 nucleotides matching TRBD2. Trimming removed 1 base from V and 5 bases from J; junction bases left unmatched: 11. Per the germline V gene, CDR1 is SGHAT and CDR2 is FQNNGV. The CDR3 is 18 residues long. The CDR3 loop is CASSLGVLAGAPGDTQYF. The CDR3 DNA is TGTGCCAGCAGCTTAGGAGTACTAGCGGGGGCCCCCGGAGATACGCAGTATTTT. Variable domain in full (rest from reference TRBV11-2 and TRBJ2-3): EAGVAQSPRYKIIEKRQSVAFWCNPISGHATLYWYQQILGQGPKLLIQFQNNGVVDDSQLPKDRFSAERLKGVDSTLKIQPAKLEDSAVYLCASSLGVLAGAPGDTQYFGPGTRLTVL.

This chain joins TRBV5-1 and TRBJ1-1, with 7 bases that match TRBD1. Germline loops: CDR1 SGHRS, CDR2 YFSETQ. The CDR3 has 14 amino acids. V trimming: 4 bases; J trimming: 1 base; junction bases outside the gene matches: 4. The CDR3 coding sequence is TGCGCCAGCAGCGGGGGACAGACGAACACTGAAGCTTTCTTT. Translated, it gives CASSGGQTNTEAFF.

The chain employs TRBV7-8 and TRBJ2-7, with D tentatively TRBD1 or TRBD2 (6 bases each). Germline CDR1 is SGHVS and CDR2 is FQNEAQ. This CDR3 is built from 17 residues. V lost 1 base and J 0 bases, leaving 16 bases between the germline ends. CDR3 in DNA: TGTGCCAGCAGCTTAGGGGGGGCCAATTTTGGCTCCTACGAGCAGTACGTC. Translation: CASSLGGANFGSYEQYV.